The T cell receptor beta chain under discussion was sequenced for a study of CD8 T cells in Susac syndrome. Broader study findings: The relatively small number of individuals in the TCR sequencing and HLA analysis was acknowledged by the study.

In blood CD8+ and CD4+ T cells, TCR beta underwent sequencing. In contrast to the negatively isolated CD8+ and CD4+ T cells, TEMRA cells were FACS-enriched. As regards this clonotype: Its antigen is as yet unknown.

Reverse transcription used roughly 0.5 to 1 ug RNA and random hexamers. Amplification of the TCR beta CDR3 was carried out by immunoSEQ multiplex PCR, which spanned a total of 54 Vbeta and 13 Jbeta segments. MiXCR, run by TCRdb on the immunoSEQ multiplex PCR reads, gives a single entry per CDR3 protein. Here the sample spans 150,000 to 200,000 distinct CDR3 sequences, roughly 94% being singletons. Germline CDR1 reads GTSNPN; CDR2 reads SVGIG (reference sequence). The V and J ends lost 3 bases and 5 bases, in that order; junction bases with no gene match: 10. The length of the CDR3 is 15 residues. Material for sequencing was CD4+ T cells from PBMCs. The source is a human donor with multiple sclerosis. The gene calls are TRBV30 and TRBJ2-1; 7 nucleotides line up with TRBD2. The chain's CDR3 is CAWSNKGLADNEQFF. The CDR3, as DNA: TGTGCCTGGAGCAATAAGGGGCTAGCGGACAATGAGCAGTTCTTC.